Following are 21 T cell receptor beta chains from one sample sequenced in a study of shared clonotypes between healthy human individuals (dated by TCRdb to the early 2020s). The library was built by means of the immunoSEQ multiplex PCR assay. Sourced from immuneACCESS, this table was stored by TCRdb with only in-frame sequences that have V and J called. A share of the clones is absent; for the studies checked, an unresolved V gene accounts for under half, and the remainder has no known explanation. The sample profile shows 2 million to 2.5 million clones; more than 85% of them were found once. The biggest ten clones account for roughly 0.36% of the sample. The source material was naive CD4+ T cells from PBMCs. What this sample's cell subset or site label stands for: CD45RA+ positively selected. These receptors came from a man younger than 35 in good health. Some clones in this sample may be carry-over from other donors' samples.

The CDR3 is CASSLTIPVTTDTQYF. In DNA, the CDR3 is TGCGCCAGCAGCCTGACGATCCCCGTAACCACAGATACGCAGTATTTT. The chain uses TRBV4-1 and TRBJ2-3; D gene unclear. CDR1 MGHRA and CDR2 YSYEKL come from the germline V gene. The CDR3 contains 16 residues. Trimming cost V 4 bases and J 2 bases, with 16 bases left between them.

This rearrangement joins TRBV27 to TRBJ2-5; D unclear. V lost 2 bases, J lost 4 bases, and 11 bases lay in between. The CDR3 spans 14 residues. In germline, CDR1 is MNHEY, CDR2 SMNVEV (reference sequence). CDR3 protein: CASSLARFGETQYF. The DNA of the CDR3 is TGTGCCAGCAGTTTAGCAAGATTCGGAGAGACCCAGTACTTC.

The CDR3 is CASNKPDRDTDTQYF. The CDR3 region has the DNA TGTGCTAGTAACAAACCTGACAGGGACACAGATACGCAGTATTTT. The chain recombines TRBV12-5 with TRBJ2-3; 7 positions agree with TRBD1. The germline CDR1 and CDR2 sequences are LGHNT and FRNRAP. J was trimmed by 2 bases and V by 8 bases; bases with no gene match: 10. The CDR3 is 15 residues long.

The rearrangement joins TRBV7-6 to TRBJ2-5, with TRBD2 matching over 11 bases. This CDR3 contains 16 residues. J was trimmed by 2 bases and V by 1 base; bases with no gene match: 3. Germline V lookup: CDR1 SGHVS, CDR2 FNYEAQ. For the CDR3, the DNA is TGTGCCAGCAGCTTAGGCCTAGCGGGAGGTCAAGAGACCCAGTACTTC. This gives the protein CASSLGLAGGQETQYF.

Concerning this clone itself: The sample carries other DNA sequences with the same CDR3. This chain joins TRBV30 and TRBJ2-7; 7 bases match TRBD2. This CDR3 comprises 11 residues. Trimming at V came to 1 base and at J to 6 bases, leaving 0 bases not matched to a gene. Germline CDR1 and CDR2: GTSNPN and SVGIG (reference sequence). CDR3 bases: TGTGCCTGGAGTGGGGGGGGCGAGCAGTACTTC. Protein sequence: CAWSGGGEQYF.

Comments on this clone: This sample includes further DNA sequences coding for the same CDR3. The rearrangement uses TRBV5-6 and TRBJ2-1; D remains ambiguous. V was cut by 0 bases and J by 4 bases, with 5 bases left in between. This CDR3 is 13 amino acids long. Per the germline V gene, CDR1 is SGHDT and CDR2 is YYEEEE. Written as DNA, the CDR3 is TGTGCCAGCAGCTTGGGGCAATACAATGAGCAGTTCTTC. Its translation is CASSLGQYNEQFF.

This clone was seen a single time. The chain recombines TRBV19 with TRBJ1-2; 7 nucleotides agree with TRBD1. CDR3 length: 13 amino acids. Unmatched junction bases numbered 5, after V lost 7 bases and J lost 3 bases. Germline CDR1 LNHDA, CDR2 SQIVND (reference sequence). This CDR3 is CASNNRGYYGYTF. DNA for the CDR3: TGTGCCAGTAATAACAGGGGCTACTATGGCTACACCTTC.

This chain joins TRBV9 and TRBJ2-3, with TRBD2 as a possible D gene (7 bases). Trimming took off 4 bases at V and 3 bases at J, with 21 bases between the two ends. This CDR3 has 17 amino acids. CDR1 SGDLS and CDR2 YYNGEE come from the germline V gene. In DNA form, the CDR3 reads TGTGCCAGCAGCCCTCATAGGGGGGGGGATACGACAGATACGCAGTATTTT. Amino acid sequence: CASSPHRGGDTTDTQYF.

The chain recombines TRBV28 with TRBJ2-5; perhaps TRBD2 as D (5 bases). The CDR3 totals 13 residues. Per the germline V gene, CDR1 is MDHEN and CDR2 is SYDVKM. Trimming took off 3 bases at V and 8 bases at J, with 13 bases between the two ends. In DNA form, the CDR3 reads TGTGCCAGCAGTTTGAAGCGGCCGGCAACCCAGTACTTC. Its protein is CASSLKRPATQYF.

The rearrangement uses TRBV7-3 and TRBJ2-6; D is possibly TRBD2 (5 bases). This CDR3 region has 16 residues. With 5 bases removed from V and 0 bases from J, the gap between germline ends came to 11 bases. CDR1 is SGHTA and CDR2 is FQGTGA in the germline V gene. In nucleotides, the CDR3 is TGTGCCAGCAGCCTCCATGGGAGCTCTGGGGCCAACGTCCTGACTTTC. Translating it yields CASSLHGSSGANVLTF.

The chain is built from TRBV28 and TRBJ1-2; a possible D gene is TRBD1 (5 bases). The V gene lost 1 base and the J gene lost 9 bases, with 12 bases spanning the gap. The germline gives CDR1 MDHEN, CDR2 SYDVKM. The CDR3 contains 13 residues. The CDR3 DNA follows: TGTGCCAGCAGTTTATTCGGGGCGCTTAGCTACACCTTC. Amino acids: CASSLFGALSYTF.

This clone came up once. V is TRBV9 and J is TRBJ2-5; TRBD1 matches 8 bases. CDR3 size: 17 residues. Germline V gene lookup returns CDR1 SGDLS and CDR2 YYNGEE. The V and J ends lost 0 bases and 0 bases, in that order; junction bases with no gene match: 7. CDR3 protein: CASSVGPDRAYQETQYF. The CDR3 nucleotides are TGTGCCAGCAGCGTAGGGCCGGACAGGGCGTACCAAGAGACCCAGTACTTC.

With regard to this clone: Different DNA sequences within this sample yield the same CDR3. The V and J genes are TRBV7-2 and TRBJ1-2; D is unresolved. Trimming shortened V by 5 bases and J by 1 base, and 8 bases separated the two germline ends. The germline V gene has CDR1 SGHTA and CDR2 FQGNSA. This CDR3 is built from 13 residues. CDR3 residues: CASSRTVNYGYTF. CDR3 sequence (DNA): TGTGCCAGCAGCAGGACGGTTAACTATGGCTACACCTTC.

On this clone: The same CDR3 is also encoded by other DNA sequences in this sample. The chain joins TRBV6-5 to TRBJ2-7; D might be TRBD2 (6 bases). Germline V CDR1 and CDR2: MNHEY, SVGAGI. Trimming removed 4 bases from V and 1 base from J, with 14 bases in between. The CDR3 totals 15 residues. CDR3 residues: CASSSPGLVSYEQYF. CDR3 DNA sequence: TGTGCCAGCAGTTCCCCGGGACTGGTTTCCTACGAGCAGTACTTC.

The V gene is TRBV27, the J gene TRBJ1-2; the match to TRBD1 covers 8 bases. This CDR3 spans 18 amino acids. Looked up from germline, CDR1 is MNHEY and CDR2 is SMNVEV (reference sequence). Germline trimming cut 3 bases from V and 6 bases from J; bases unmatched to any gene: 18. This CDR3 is CASSFSLNLDRDQDGYTF. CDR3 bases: TGTGCCAGCAGTTTTTCCCTTAACTTGGACAGGGATCAGGATGGCTACACCTTC.

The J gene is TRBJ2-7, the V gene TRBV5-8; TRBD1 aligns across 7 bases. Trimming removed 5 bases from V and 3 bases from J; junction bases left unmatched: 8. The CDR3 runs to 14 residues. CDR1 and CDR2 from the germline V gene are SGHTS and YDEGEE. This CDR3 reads CASRLKGALYEQYF. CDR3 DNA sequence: TGTGCCAGCAGACTGAAGGGGGCCCTCTACGAGCAGTACTTC.

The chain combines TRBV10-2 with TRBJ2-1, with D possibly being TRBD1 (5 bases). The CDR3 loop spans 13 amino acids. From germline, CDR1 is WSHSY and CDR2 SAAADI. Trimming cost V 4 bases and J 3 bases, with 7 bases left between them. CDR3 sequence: CASSVGHYNEQFF. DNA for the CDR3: TGCGCCAGCAGTGTAGGACACTACAATGAGCAGTTCTTC.

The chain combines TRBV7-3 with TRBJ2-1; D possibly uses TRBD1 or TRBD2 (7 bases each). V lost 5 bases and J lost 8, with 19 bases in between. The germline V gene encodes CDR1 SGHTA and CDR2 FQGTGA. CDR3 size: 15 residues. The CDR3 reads CASSNRQGGSDEQFF. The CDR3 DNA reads TGTGCCAGCAGCAATCGACAGGGCGGGAGCGATGAGCAGTTCTTC.

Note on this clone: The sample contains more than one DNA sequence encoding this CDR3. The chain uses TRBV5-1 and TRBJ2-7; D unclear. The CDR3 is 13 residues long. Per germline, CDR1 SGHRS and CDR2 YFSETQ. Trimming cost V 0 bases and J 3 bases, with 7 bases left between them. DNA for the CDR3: TGCGCCAGCAGCTTGGTCGGAGACTACGAGCAGTACTTC. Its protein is CASSLVGDYEQYF.

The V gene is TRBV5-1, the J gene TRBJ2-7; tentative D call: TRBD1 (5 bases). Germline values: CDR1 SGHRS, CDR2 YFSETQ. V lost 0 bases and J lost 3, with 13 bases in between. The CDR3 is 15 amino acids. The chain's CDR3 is CASSLAQAGGYEQYF. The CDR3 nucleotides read TGCGCCAGCAGCTTGGCACAGGCTGGTGGCTACGAGCAGTACTTC.

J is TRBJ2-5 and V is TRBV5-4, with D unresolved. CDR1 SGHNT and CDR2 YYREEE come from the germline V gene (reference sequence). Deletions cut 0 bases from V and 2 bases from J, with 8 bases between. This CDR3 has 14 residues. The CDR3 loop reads CASSLGPAQETQYF. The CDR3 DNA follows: TGTGCCAGCAGCTTGGGGCCAGCTCAAGAGACCCAGTACTTC.